This is a list of T cell receptor beta chains from one sample in a study of blood T cell repertoires in COVID-19. Measured with immunoSEQ multiplex PCR; TCRdb has only the in-frame clones, and not every one. The sample has approximately 180,000 clones; 70% to 90% are singletons. Sample: peripheral blood. These TCRs come from a human donor with active or convalescent COVID-19. The donor label of this sample is uncertain. Both conserved end residues are part of each CDR3. D genes are given only for firm matches. Clone size is shown for a subset of rows, as once, few, many or a class of expanded clone.

>NA|TRBV28|TRBJ1-2|once
TGTGCCAGCAGTTTGTTCCAGGACTATGGCTACACCTTC
CASSLFQDYGYTF
>NA|TRBV7-9|TRBJ1-3|NA
TGTGCCAGCTGCAGAAGCTCTGGAAACACCATATATTTT
CASCRSSGNTIYF
>TRBD2|TRBV5-1|TRBJ2-2|NA
TGCGCCAGCAGTTGGACTAGCGGGAACACCGGGGAGCTGTTTTTT
CASSWTSGNTGELFF
>TRBD2|TRBV9|TRBJ2-2|NA
TGTGCCAGCAGCGTTCAGGGAGGGACCGGGGAGCTGTTTTTT
CASSVQGGTGELFF
>TRBD1|TRBV7-6|TRBJ2-2|few
TGTGCCAGCAGCCTACCGACCACAGGGGGCACTAGTAGCGGGGAGCTGTTTTTT
CASSLPTTGGTSSGELFF
>TRBD1|TRBV18|TRBJ1-2|NA
TGTGCCAGCTCACGTCCACAGGGGACAGGTGGCTACACCTTC
CASSRPQGTGGYTF
>NA|TRBV29-1|TRBJ1-4|NA
TGCAGCGTTGTCTTGGGGGGACGCGAAAAACTGTTTTTT
CSVVLGGREKLFF
>NA|TRBV14|TRBJ1-2|once
TGTGCCAGCAGCCTTAATACAGGGTTCGGCTACACCTTC
CASSLNTGFGYTF
>TRBD1|TRBV29-1|TRBJ1-5|NA
TGCAGCGTCCGGGACAGGGTCAATCAGCCCCAGCATTTT
CSVRDRVNQPQHF
>TRBD1|TRBV6-5|TRBJ2-7|NA
TGTGCCAGCAGTCACCCGGGACAGGGGAGCCACGAGCAGTACTTC
CASSHPGQGSHEQYF
>NA|TRBV7-3|TRBJ2-2|NA
TGTGCCAGCAGCGCTTCTCGGCCAGGGAGGCACACCGGGGAGCTGTTTTTT
CASSASRPGRHTGELFF
>NA|TRBV30|TRBJ1-6|NA
TGTGCCTGGGGTAACAGGGTTACCTATAATTCACCCCTCCACTTT
CAWGNRVTYNSPLHF
>NA|TRBV3-1/TRBV3-2|TRBJ2-7|NA
TGTGCCAGCAGCCTTTTAGGGGGTGCCGACGAGCAGTACTTC
CASSLLGGADEQYF
>TRBD1|TRBV20-1|TRBJ1-2|NA
TGCAGTTTGGGGACAGTCTATGGCTACACCTTC
CSLGTVYGYTF
>NA|TRBV4-3|TRBJ2-7|once
TGCGCCAGCAGCCAAGTGCCAGGGATCCACGAGCAGTACTTC
CASSQVPGIHEQYF
>NA|TRBV5-1|TRBJ2-3|NA
TGCGCCAGCAGCTTGGCGGGGTCAGATACGCAGTATTTT
CASSLAGSDTQYF
>TRBD1|TRBV7-9|TRBJ1-2|NA
TGTGCCAGCAGCTTACCGGACAGGCGGCACTATGGCTACACCTTC
CASSLPDRRHYGYTF
>TRBD2|TRBV19|TRBJ2-5|NA
TGTGCCAGTAGTCGGGGTAGCGGGGGGGCCGTCGGACAGACCCAGTACTTC
CASSRGSGGAVGQTQYF
>NA|TRBV12-3/TRBV12-4|TRBJ1-1|NA
TGTGCCAGCATCGACAGCCTCCGAGACGGAGCTTTCTTT
CASIDSLRDGAFF
>NA|TRBV24-1|TRBJ2-1|NA
TGTGCCACCAGTGACCCCCTTGACAATGAGCAGTTCTTC
CATSDPLDNEQFF
>NA|TRBV7-2|TRBJ1-1|few
TGTGCCAGCAGCCCACCGGGACGGGGGAGCACTGAAGCTTTCTTT
CASSPPGRGSTEAFF
>NA|TRBV9|TRBJ1-2|NA
TGTGCCAGCAGCGTAGACAGGGACTATGGCTACACCTTC
CASSVDRDYGYTF
>NA|TRBV6-6|TRBJ1-3|NA
TGTGCCAGTGGAGTTTACACCATATATTTT
CASGVYTIYF
>TRBD1|TRBV7-6|TRBJ1-5|once
TGTGCCAGCAGCTCAGGACAGGGGGGAAGCAATCAGCCCCAGCATTTT
CASSSGQGGSNQPQHF
>TRBD2|TRBV9|TRBJ2-3|once
TGTGCCAGCAGCGTAGCCCCGCGGGAGACGGATACGCAGTATTTT
CASSVAPRETDTQYF
>TRBD2|TRBV30|TRBJ2-3|NA
TGTGCCTGGAGTGTACCCGTCACTAGCGGGAGGGCCGGATATACGCAGTATTTT
CAWSVPVTSGRAGYTQYF
>NA|TRBV2|TRBJ2-3|NA
TGTGCCAGCAGCGGTTCCCCTTTTAGCACAGATACGCAGTATTTT
CASSGSPFSTDTQYF
>TRBD1|TRBV5-1|TRBJ1-2|few
TGCGCCAGCAGCTTGGAGGGGGACAGTGGCTACACCTTC
CASSLEGDSGYTF
>TRBD1|TRBV19|TRBJ2-1|NA
TGTGCCAGTAGCTCGGGACAGGGTCACAATGAGCAGTTCTTC
CASSSGQGHNEQFF
>TRBD2|TRBV24-1|TRBJ2-3|NA
TGTGCCACCAGTGGTAAGGGGGCAAGAGCGGGAGGGCCGGTCGAAACGCAGTATTTT
CATSGKGARAGGPVETQYF
>TRBD1|TRBV7-9|TRBJ2-7|NA
TGTGCCAGCAGCGCAACAGGGGATTGGGCCTACGAGCAGTACTTC
CASSATGDWAYEQYF
>NA|TRBV4-2|TRBJ2-2|NA
TGTGCCAGCAGTCTGACAGACGCGAACACCGGGGAGCTGTTTTTT
CASSLTDANTGELFF
>TRBD1|TRBV2|TRBJ1-6|NA
TGTGCCAGCGCATTTGGACAGGGGGCGATAGAAGGTTCACCCCTCCACTTT
CASAFGQGAIEGSPLHF
>NA|TRBV19|TRBJ2-3|NA
TGTGCCAGTAGTATCGGAGGCTTAGCTCGGATAGATACGCAGTATTTT
CASSIGGLARIDTQYF
>NA|TRBV5-4|TRBJ1-2|NA
TGTGCCAGCAGCTTTACAGGGAACTATGGCTACACCTTC
CASSFTGNYGYTF
>TRBD2|TRBV9|TRBJ2-3|NA
TGTGCCAGCACCTTAGGACTAGCGGCCCCGGATACGCAGTATTTT
CASTLGLAAPDTQYF
>TRBD2|TRBV6-5|TRBJ2-2|NA
TGTGCCAGCACTGGGCAGCGGGGGGTCGGGGAGCTGTTTTTT
CASTGQRGVGELFF
>TRBD1|TRBV7-9|TRBJ2-3|NA
TGTGCCAGCAGCTTAGGGGGACAGCCTACGCAGTATTTT
CASSLGGQPTQYF
>TRBD1|TRBV27|TRBJ2-1|NA
TGTGCCAGCAGCCCTCGGACAGGGGAGGACAATGAGCAGTTCTTC
CASSPRTGEDNEQFF
>TRBD2|TRBV19|TRBJ2-3|NA
TGTGCCAGTAGTATAAACGGCGGGGGGGACACAGATACGCAGTATTTT
CASSINGGGDTDTQYF
>TRBD2|TRBV9|TRBJ2-5|NA
TGTGCCAGCAGCGCGGGGAGGGGGACTAGCGGCTCCCGGGGGGAGACCCAGTACTTC
CASSAGRGTSGSRGETQYF
>TRBD1|TRBV11-1|TRBJ2-7|NA
TGTGCCAGCAGCTTTGAAACCGGGACAGGGGGCGAGCAGTACTTC
CASSFETGTGGEQYF
>NA|TRBV3-1/TRBV3-2|TRBJ2-2|once
TGTGCCAGCAGCCAAGTTGGGGGCGCGAGGGTTTACACCGGGGAGCTGTTTTTT
CASSQVGGARVYTGELFF
>TRBD1|TRBV24-1|TRBJ2-1|NA
TGTGCCACCGAGGACAGGACCCTTCAGAGTGAGCAGTTCTTC
CATEDRTLQSEQFF
>NA|TRBV3-1/TRBV3-2|TRBJ1-2|NA
TGTGCCAGCAGCCAGAATCGGGGCTATGGCTACACCTTC
CASSQNRGYGYTF
>TRBD1|TRBV25-1|TRBJ1-1|NA
TGTGCCAGCAGGGGTATGGGACAGGCAAACACTGAAGCTTTCTTT
CASRGMGQANTEAFF
>TRBD1|TRBV6-6|TRBJ2-7|NA
TGTGCCAGCAGATGGGGACAGGGGTTATCCTACGAGCAGTACTTC
CASRWGQGLSYEQYF
>TRBD1|TRBV7-3|TRBJ2-1|NA
TGTGCCAGCAGCTACCAGGGGGCAAGGGACAATGAGCAGTTCTTC
CASSYQGARDNEQFF
>NA|TRBV2|TRBJ1-1|NA
TGTGCCAGCAGTGATCGGGCAGGGATGAACACTGAAGCTTTCTTT
CASSDRAGMNTEAFF
>NA|TRBV30|TRBJ2-3|NA
TGTGCCTGGGCGAGAGATACAGATACGCAGTATTTT
CAWARDTDTQYF
>TRBD1|TRBV28|TRBJ1-1|NA
TGTGCCAGCAGTCGTACAGGGGGAGTCGAAGCTTTCTTT
CASSRTGGVEAFF
>TRBD1|TRBV24-1|TRBJ2-3|NA
TGTGCCACCAGTGATGGCCGGGACAGGGTCTTGGATACGCAGTATTTT
CATSDGRDRVLDTQYF
>NA|TRBV9|TRBJ2-1|NA
TGTGCCAGCAGCGTAGCCACCGGACAGCCAAGTACAATGAAGCAGTTCTTC
CASSVATGQPSTMKQFF
>TRBD1|TRBV5-1|TRBJ2-2|NA
TGCGCCAGCAGCTCACGGGGACAGGGGAACACCGGGGAGCTGTTTTTT
CASSSRGQGNTGELFF
>TRBD2|TRBV7-3|TRBJ2-3|NA
TGTGCCAGCAGCGCCTTCGGACTAGCGGGAGGGTCCTACCCCCCAGATACGCAGTATTTT
CASSAFGLAGGSYPPDTQYF
>NA|TRBV4-3|TRBJ2-3|NA
TGCGCCAGCAGCCAAGAAGAGCGAGGTACGCAGTATTTT
CASSQEERGTQYF
>NA|TRBV18|TRBJ2-3|once
TGTGCCAGCTCACCAAGCTTGGAGGGCGCAGATACGCAGTATTTT
CASSPSLEGADTQYF
>NA|TRBV19|TRBJ2-6|NA
TGTGCCAGTAGTATTTATTATGGGGCCAACGTCCTGACTTTC
CASSIYYGANVLTF